The 10 T cell receptor beta chains presented below share a single source sample, sequenced in a study of memory CD4+ T cells and cytomegalovirus serostatus. TCRdb's table, derived via immunoSEQ multiplex PCR, lists solely in-frame clones and lacks some. This repertoire shows around 38,000 clones, about three quarters found once; its top ten account for under 6.5%. Single viable CD3+CD4+CD8-CD45RO+ cells were sorted as the memory CD4+ T cells. Sample: memory CD4+ T cells from blood. Receptors originate from an adult in good health and CMV-seronegative.

There are a few counts of this clone. The rearrangement links TRBV4-3 to TRBJ2-5, with TRBD2 matching over 7 bases. Germline V lookup: CDR1 LGHNA, CDR2 YSLEER. The CDR3 is made up of 15 amino acids. Losses at the gene ends were 1 base for V and 3 bases for J; bases not matched to a gene: 5. The CDR3 here is CASSQGAAGEETQYF. CDR3 sequence (DNA): TGCGCCAGCAGCCAAGGGGCGGCGGGAGAAGAGACCCAGTACTTC.

The V gene is TRBV7-8, the J gene TRBJ1-2; D uncertain. The CDR3 length is 12 residues. Germline CDR1 reads SGHVS; CDR2 reads FQNEAQ. The germline V and J ends were trimmed by 3 bases and 3 bases, with 5 bases remaining between them. The CDR3 bases are TGTGCCAGCAGCTTTGGATACTATGGCTACACCTTC. It specifies CASSFGYYGYTF.

The J gene is TRBJ2-7, the V gene TRBV5-5, with D perhaps assigned TRBD1 or TRBD2 (5 bases each). Trimming pared 2 bases from V and 5 bases from J, leaving 14 bases between. The germline CDR1 and CDR2 sequences are SGHKS and YYEKEE (reference sequence). This CDR3 comprises 14 residues. The CDR3 DNA sequence: TGTGCCAGCAGCTTTGTCAGGGCGAGGGACGAGCAGTACTTC. Protein sequence: CASSFVRARDEQYF.

The gene calls are TRBV29-1 and TRBJ2-1, with D tentatively TRBD2 (5 bases). V was pared by 5 bases and J by 9 bases, with 17 bases between. Germline V CDR1 and CDR2: SQVTM, ANQGSEA. The CDR3 consists of 13 residues. The CDR3 DNA reads TGCAGCGTTAATCAGGCCGGGGTCGCTGAGCAGTTCTTC. This encodes CSVNQAGVAEQFF.

The genes are TRBV5-1 and TRBJ2-3; D is possibly TRBD2 (6 bases). V lost 5 bases to trimming and J lost 4 bases, with 23 bases between them. Per germline, CDR1 SGHRS and CDR2 YFSETQ. This CDR3 is built from 17 residues. CDR3 sequence (DNA): TGCGCCAGCAGTGGCGGGAAGTCCAGGAGTAGGTCAGATACGCAGTATTTT. Translating it yields CASSGGKSRSRSDTQYF. The full variable domain, rest sourced from reference TRBV5-1 and TRBJ2-3, is KAGVTQTPRYLIKTRGQQVTLSCSPISGHRSVSWYQQTPGQGLQFLFEYFSETQRNKGNFPGRFSGRQFSNSRSEMNVSTLELGDSALYLCASSGGKSRSRSDTQYFGPGTRLTVL.

The sample holds a few counts of this clone. The rearrangement joins TRBV7-2 to TRBJ2-7, with D possibly TRBD1 on 5 matching bases. This CDR3 is built from 13 residues. CDR1 and CDR2 from the germline V gene are SGHTA and FQGNSA. V was pared by 1 base and J by 10 bases, with 14 bases between. The CDR3 DNA follows: TGTGCCAGCAGCTTAGAGGGGCTGGGGCCACAGTACTTC. It encodes CASSLEGLGPQYF. Together with reference TRBV7-2 and TRBJ2-7, the CDR3 gives the full variable domain: GAGVSQSPSNKVTEKGKDVELRCDPISGHTALYWYRQSLGQGLEFLIYFQGNSAPDKSGLPSDRFSAERTGGSVSTLTIQRTQQEDSAVYLCASSLEGLGPQYFGPGTRLTVT.

V gene TRBV28 combines with J gene TRBJ2-5, with a possible D match to TRBD2 (5 bases). Germline V gene data show CDR1 as MDHEN and CDR2 as SYDVKM. The CDR3 has 14 residues. Trimming took 5 bases from V and 0 from J, leaving 10 bases between them. Written as DNA, the CDR3 is TGTGCCAGCAGTGGATCGGGGTACCAAGAGACCCAGTACTTC. The encoded protein is CASSGSGYQETQYF.

The V and J genes are TRBV5-1 and TRBJ2-3, with 9 bases that match TRBD2. With 1 base clipped from V and 1 base from J, the junction kept 4 bases outside the gene matches. The CDR3 length is 16 residues. CDR1 is SGHRS, CDR2 YFSETQ, per germline. The CDR3 spells CASSLFGGRGTDTQYF. CDR3 coding DNA: TGCGCCAGCAGCTTGTTCGGCGGGAGGGGCACAGATACGCAGTATTTT.

This clone was detected only a few times. This rearrangement joins TRBV18 to TRBJ2-7; 10 bases agree with TRBD1. Germline CDR1 is KGHSH and CDR2 is LQKENI. J gave up 3 bases and V 3 bases, and 8 bases lay outside the gene matches. The CDR3 totals 16 residues. DNA for the CDR3: TGTGCCAGCTCACCCCCCGGGACAGGGGTTCTCTACGAGCAGTACTTC. The encoded protein is CASSPPGTGVLYEQYF.

The chain recombines TRBV6-5 with TRBJ1-3; D is perhaps TRBD1 (5 bases). Per the germline V gene, CDR1 is MNHEY and CDR2 is SVGAGI. The V and J ends lost 2 bases and 0 bases respectively, with 11 bases between them. The CDR3 has 16 residues. The CDR3 sequence is CASSYQGPSSGNTIYF. The CDR3 nucleotides read TGTGCCAGCAGTTACCAGGGCCCGAGCTCTGGAAACACCATATATTTT.